The 31 T cell receptor beta chains given below trace back to one sample, sequenced in a study of blood T cell repertoires in COVID-19. Repertoires were generated with immunoSEQ multiplex PCR, while TCRdb's copy carries only in-frame clones and drops some. The data hold approximately 200,000 clones, with roughly 80% observed a single time. What was sequenced was peripheral blood. The receptor set was obtained from a woman of 80 years or more with COVID-19, enrolled during active disease.

V gene TRBV28 combines with J gene TRBJ1-4; TRBD1 is a possible D gene (6 bases). Germline CDR1 reads MDHEN; CDR2 reads SYDVKM. The length of the CDR3 is 16 residues. The ends were cut back, 5 bases at V and 2 bases at J, with 15 bases in the middle. The CDR3 protein is CASSLQGLGTNEKLFF. The CDR3 nucleotides read TGTGCCAGCAGTCTACAGGGCTTAGGTACTAATGAAAAACTGTTTTTT. Looking up the rest from reference TRBV28 and TRBJ1-4 gives the full variable domain: DVKVTQSSRYLVKRTGEKVFLECVQDMDHENMFWYRQDPGLGLRLIYFSYDVKMKEKGDIPEGYSVSREKKERFSLILESASTNQTSMYLCASSLQGLGTNEKLFFGSGTQLSVL.

The chain combines TRBV5-1 with TRBJ2-7; no definite D call. Germline values: CDR1 SGHRS, CDR2 YFSETQ. Between the trimmed V and J ends, which lost 2 bases and 7 bases, there was a span of 7 bases. The length of the CDR3 is 11 residues. This CDR3 reads CASSFKREQYV. The CDR3 region has the DNA TGCGCCAGCAGCTTTAAACGGGAGCAGTACGTC.

The chain joins TRBV5-1 to TRBJ1-2; the match to TRBD1 covers 9 bases. Germline CDR1 reads SGHRS; CDR2 reads YFSETQ. V lost 4 bases and J lost 6; bases outside the gene matches: 4. The CDR3 spans 13 residues. The CDR3: CASSLGTGNGYTF. CDR3 DNA sequence: TGCGCCAGCAGCCTTGGGACAGGGAATGGCTACACCTTC.

This clone was seen a single time. The CDR3 protein is CASPRQGRNTGELFF. The CDR3 DNA reads as TGTGCCAGCCCGAGACAGGGGAGGAACACCGGGGAGCTGTTTTTT. The chain employs TRBV18 and TRBJ2-2; 8 bases align to TRBD1. CDR3 length: 15 amino acids. CDR1 KGHSH and CDR2 LQKENI come from the germline V gene. Germline trimming cut 8 bases from V and 1 base from J; bases unmatched to any gene: 6.

The chain combines TRBV7-2 with TRBJ1-2, with D tentatively TRBD1 (5 bases). V shed 1 base and J shed 1 base, with 13 bases lying between them. The CDR3 is made up of 16 amino acids. CDR1 is SGHTA and CDR2 is FQGNSA in the germline V gene. The CDR3 bases are TGTGCCAGCAGCTTAGGGTCTCAGGGACTTAACTATGGCTACACCTTC. It is translated as CASSLGSQGLNYGYTF.

V usage is TRBV5-8 and J usage is TRBJ1-5, with a weak D call TRBD1 (6 bases). The CDR3 sequence is 15 residues long. Trimming took off 0 bases at V and 3 bases at J, with 10 bases between the two ends. CDR1 is SGHTS and CDR2 is YDEGEE in the germline V gene. CDR3 in DNA: TGTGCCAGCAGCTTGGCTTGGGGGCCCAATCAGCCCCAGCATTTT. Translated, it gives CASSLAWGPNQPQHF. The whole variable domain, filled in from reference TRBV5-8 and TRBJ1-5, reads EAGVTQSPTHLIKTRGQQATLRCSPISGHTSVYWYQQALGLGLQFLLWYDEGEERNRGNFPPRFSGRQFPNYSSELNVNALELEDSALYLCASSLAWGPNQPQHFGDGTRLSIL.

V is TRBV3-1 (or the pseudogene TRBV3-2) and J is TRBJ1-2, with 8 bases identical to TRBD1. The germline gives CDR1 LGHDT, CDR2 YNNKEL (reference sequence). V lost 5 bases, J lost 4 bases, and 9 bases stayed unmatched. This CDR3 has 15 amino acids. CDR3 coding DNA: TGTGCCAGCAGCTCATACCAGGGGGCGGGCTATGGCTACACCTTC. Translating it yields CASSSYQGAGYGYTF.

The chain is built from TRBV20-1 and TRBJ2-1; D is possibly TRBD1 (6 bases). CDR3 length equals 11 residues. Between the trimmed V and J ends, which lost 3 bases and 10 bases, there was a span of 10 bases. Germline CDR1 DFQATT, CDR2 SNEGSKA (reference sequence). DNA of the CDR3: TGCAGTGCTAGGACGACAGGCGAGCAGTTCTTC. This translates into CSARTTGEQFF.

This clone was observed once. The V and J genes are TRBV30 and TRBJ1-1, with 7 nucleotides matching TRBD1. Trimming at V came to 5 bases and at J to 1 base, leaving 10 bases not matched to a gene. The CDR3 is 15 amino acids. Per germline, CDR1 GTSNPN and CDR2 SVGIG (reference sequence). CDR3 sequence reads: CAWAQSRDRNTEAFF. CDR3 DNA sequence: TGTGCCTGGGCTCAATCCAGGGACAGGAACACTGAAGCTTTCTTT.

This chain links TRBV6-5 with TRBJ1-6; 11 bases agree with TRBD1. The CDR3 spans 16 residues. CDR1 is MNHEY and CDR2 is SVGAGI in the germline V gene. Trimming took 2 bases from V and 7 from J; bases not matched to a gene: 4. CDR3 sequence reads: CASSYPDRGPNSPLHF. CDR3 nucleotide sequence: TGTGCCAGCAGTTACCCGGACAGGGGGCCGAATTCACCCCTCCACTTT.

This clone was seen once. The J gene is TRBJ2-3, the V gene TRBV27, with TRBD1 identical over 7 bases. Losses at the gene ends were 4 bases for V and 4 bases for J; bases not matched to a gene: 8. CDR3 length equals 15 residues. Per germline, CDR1 MNHEY and CDR2 SMNVEV (reference sequence). CDR3 in amino acids: CASSSPGGGADTQYF. DNA for the CDR3: TGTGCCAGCAGTTCCCCAGGGGGTGGGGCAGATACGCAGTATTTT.

This rearrangement joins TRBV2 to TRBJ2-4; D perhaps matches TRBD2 (5 bases). Per the germline V gene, CDR1 is SNHLY and CDR2 is FYNNEI. The CDR3 totals 14 residues. V dropped 7 bases and J dropped 0 bases, with 10 bases sitting between them. CDR3 sequence reads: CASIPGIAKNIQYF. The CDR3 nucleotides read TGTGCCAGCATACCGGGAATAGCCAAAAACATTCAGTACTTC.

Comment on this clone: This CDR3 is also generated by other DNA sequences in the sample. The V and J genes are TRBV5-1 and TRBJ2-3, with 10 positions matching TRBD1. In germline, CDR1 is SGHRS, CDR2 YFSETQ. With V trimmed by 4 bases and J by 1 base, 6 bases remained unmatched. The length of the CDR3 is 16 residues. This CDR3 is CASSRSGTGGTDTQYF. CDR3 sequence (DNA): TGCGCCAGCAGCCGTTCCGGGACAGGGGGCACAGATACGCAGTATTTT.

The chain has TRBV7-3 and TRBJ2-3; TRBD2 aligns across 15 bases. V lost 5 bases to trimming and J lost 6 bases; unmatched junction nucleotides: 15. Germline lookup yields CDR1 SGHTA and CDR2 FQGTGA. The CDR3 totals 19 residues. DNA for the CDR3: TGTGCCAGCAGCCATAACCCGACGGGACTAGCGGGGGGTCGGGATACGCAGTATTTT. Translated, it gives CASSHNPTGLAGGRDTQYF.

This chain joins TRBV6-5 and TRBJ2-7, with unresolved D. V shed 0 bases and J shed 2 bases, with 11 bases lying between them. This CDR3 has 15 amino acids. Germline CDR1 MNHEY, CDR2 SVGAGI. Here the CDR3 DNA reads TGTGCCAGCAGTTACTCCCCAGGTGGTACCTACGAGCAGTACTTC. Amino acids: CASSYSPGGTYEQYF.

The chain couples TRBV12-3 or TRBV12-4 to TRBJ2-3, with TRBD2 matching 9 bases. The CDR3 runs 13 residues. V lost 5 bases and J lost 10; bases outside the gene matches: 7. In nucleotides, the CDR3 is TGTGCCAGCAGTGCCATTGGCGGGGGGGCGCAGTATTTT. Translating gives CASSAIGGGAQYF.

The table lists this clone with a few counts. The chain joins TRBV19 to TRBJ1-4; 10 positions agree with TRBD1. This CDR3 spans 14 amino acids. Losses at the gene ends were 4 bases for V and 6 bases for J; bases not matched to a gene: 2. The germline V gene has CDR1 LNHDA and CDR2 SQIVND (reference sequence). The CDR3 loop is CASSKGQGHEKLFF. The CDR3 nucleotides are TGTGCCAGTAGTAAGGGACAGGGGCATGAAAAACTGTTTTTT.

J is TRBJ1-3 and V is TRBV6-5; D remains unclear. CDR1 MNHEY and CDR2 SVGAGI come from the germline V gene. The V end was cut by 6 bases, the J end by 7 bases, with 16 bases between. This CDR3 spans 14 amino acids. Here the CDR3 DNA reads TGTGCCAGCAGCCCCAACGTCGGAGTTAACACCATATATTTT. It translates to CASSPNVGVNTIYF.

V usage is TRBV2 and J usage is TRBJ1-6; D is possibly TRBD1 (5 bases). CDR3 length: 15 residues. Germline V gene data show CDR1 as SNHLY and CDR2 as FYNNEI. Between the trimmed V and J ends, which lost 1 base and 10 bases, there was a span of 14 bases. The CDR3 nucleotides are TGTGCCAGCAGTGAAGAGGGGTCGGGGAGGTCACCCCTCCACTTT. The encoded protein is CASSEEGSGRSPLHF.

This chain uses TRBV10-3 with TRBJ1-4; 7 bases match TRBD1. This CDR3 contains 14 residues. Per the germline V gene, CDR1 is ENHRY and CDR2 is SYGVKD. Unmatched junction bases numbered 3, after V lost 6 bases and J lost 2 bases. CDR3 DNA sequence: TGTGCCATCAGGCCAGGGGGGACTAATGAAAAACTGTTTTTT. As protein: CAIRPGGTNEKLFF.

The chain couples TRBV18 to TRBJ2-2; D call uncertain. The germline V gene encodes CDR1 KGHSH and CDR2 LQKENI. Trimming left V 0 bases short and J 4 bases short, with 6 bases between. This CDR3 spans 14 amino acids. CDR3 DNA sequence: TGTGCCAGCTCACCACCGTCAGTCACCGGGGAGCTGTTTTTT. It yields the protein CASSPPSVTGELFF.

The rearrangement joins TRBV6-5 to TRBJ1-1; tentative D call: TRBD1 (5 bases). The germline gives CDR1 MNHEY, CDR2 SVGAGI. This CDR3 has 14 residues. V lost 5 bases and J 2 bases, leaving 12 bases between the germline ends. For the CDR3, the DNA is TGTGCCAGCAGTAAAACAGGTACCAACACTGAAGCTTTCTTT. It translates to CASSKTGTNTEAFF.

The chain carries TRBV10-3 and TRBJ2-1, with D unclear. Looked up from germline, CDR1 is ENHRY and CDR2 is SYGVKD. The V and J ends lost 6 bases and 7 bases respectively, with 10 bases between them. The CDR3 covers 12 residues. Here the CDR3 reads CAIREQTNEQFF. The DNA for the CDR3 is TGTGCCATCAGGGAACAGACAAATGAGCAGTTCTTC.

The chain combines TRBV5-1 with TRBJ1-5; D uncertain. Germline loops: CDR1 SGHRS, CDR2 YFSETQ. V was shortened by 0 bases and J by 4 bases, with 11 bases between the two germline ends. The CDR3 has 15 residues. The CDR3 region has the DNA TGCGCCAGCAGCTTGGGAGATGTGGTGAATCAGCCCCAGCATTTT. The encoded protein is CASSLGDVVNQPQHF.

This clone was recorded only once. Here the CDR3 reads CASSYPPGGVRTDTQYF. CDR3 nucleotide sequence: TGTGCCAGCAGTTACCCCCCCGGGGGGGTTCGCACAGATACGCAGTATTTT. The chain uses TRBV6-2 or TRBV6-3 and TRBJ2-3; 8 bases line up with TRBD2. The V segment lost 2 bases and the J segment 1 base; nucleotides outside the gene matches: 8. Per germline, CDR1 MNHEY and CDR2 SVGEGT. The CDR3 extends over 17 amino acids.

The chain has TRBV27 and TRBJ2-5; TRBD2 agrees at 12 bases. From germline, CDR1 is MNHEY and CDR2 SMNVEV (reference sequence). The CDR3 length is 15 residues. The junction had 4 bases not matched to a gene; V was cut back by 6 bases and J by 2 bases. This CDR3 is CASSPGLAGQETQYF. The CDR3 nucleotides are TGTGCCAGCAGCCCCGGACTAGCGGGGCAAGAGACCCAGTACTTC.

This chain uses TRBV7-9 with TRBJ1-1; 10 bases are shared with TRBD1. Looked up from germline, CDR1 is SEHNR and CDR2 is FQNEAQ (reference sequence). There are 14 residues in the CDR3. V lost 5 bases and J lost 3; bases outside the gene matches: 3. CDR3 coding DNA: TGTGCCAGCAGCCTGACAGGGGGCCACACTGAAGCTTTCTTT. Translating it yields CASSLTGGHTEAFF.

Only one count was recorded for this clone. This chain connects TRBV2 to TRBJ2-1; D may be TRBD1 (7 bases). Germline assignment: CDR1 SNHLY and CDR2 FYNNEI. V lost 5 bases and J lost 0, with 11 bases in between. CDR3 length: 15 amino acids. The CDR3 DNA reads as TGTGCCAGCAGTTTTCAGGGGGGCTCCTACAATGAGCAGTTCTTC. As protein: CASSFQGGSYNEQFF.

The V and J genes are TRBV27 and TRBJ2-6; 7 bases align to TRBD1. The CDR3 has 17 amino acids. Germline V gives CDR1 MNHEY, CDR2 SMNVEV (reference sequence). V gave up 2 bases and J gave up 0 bases; unmatched junction bases: 4. CDR3: CASSLNAGGSGANVLTF. The DNA for the CDR3 is TGTGCCAGCAGTTTAAACGCAGGGGGCTCTGGGGCCAACGTCCTGACTTTC.

In nucleotides, the CDR3 is TGTGCCAGCACGAAAACAGGGGTTACTGAAGCTTTCTTT. It is translated as CASTKTGVTEAFF. This chain uses TRBV6-5 with TRBJ1-1; 7 nucleotides match TRBD1. V dropped 7 bases and J dropped 5; count of bases not matched to a gene: 7. The germline V gene has CDR1 MNHEY and CDR2 SVGAGI. CDR3 length: 13 residues.

V gene TRBV7-2 combines with J gene TRBJ2-2; D is perhaps TRBD1 (6 bases). CDR1 is SGHTA and CDR2 is FQGNSA in the germline V gene. Trimming shortened V by 5 bases and J by 7 bases, and 17 bases separated the two germline ends. CDR3 length: 15 amino acids. The CDR3, as DNA: TGTGCCAGCAGCCCAGGGGCAGGTTGGTTCGGGGAGCTGTTTTTT. Its translation is CASSPGAGWFGELFF.